A single sample is the source of the 17 T cell receptor beta chains below, sequenced in a study of OX40 agonist ivuxolimab in advanced cancers. Only in-frame clones appear in the TCRdb table, and some are missing; sequencing was by immunoSEQ multiplex PCR. The sample shows about 54,000 clones, around 89% of them seen only once. The sample here was CD4+ or CD8+ T cells sorted from blood, taken in a trial of the OX40 agonist ivuxolimab. Receptor source: an adult with an advanced solid tumor such as melanoma, head and neck, liver or kidney cancer.

J is TRBJ2-5 and V is TRBV10-1; D not certain. Germline V gene sequence: CDR1 WNHNN, CDR2 SYGVQD (reference sequence). This CDR3 has 13 residues. Trimming cost V 4 bases and J 5 bases, with 11 bases left between them. CDR3 in DNA: TGCGCCAGCAGTGTTGGCCCCTCGGAGACCCAGTACTTC. Its protein is CASSVGPSETQYF.

This chain uses TRBV2 with TRBJ2-7; tentatively, D is TRBD1 (6 bases). Trimming shortened V by 6 bases and J by 7 bases, and 22 bases separated the two germline ends. This CDR3 comprises 15 residues. CDR1 and CDR2 (germline): SNHLY, FYNNEI. This CDR3 reads CASRNRDTGMGEQYF. In nucleotides, the CDR3 is TGTGCCAGCAGGAATCGGGACACCGGTATGGGAGAGCAGTACTTC. The whole variable domain, remainder taken from reference TRBV2 and TRBJ2-7, is EPEVTQTPSHQVTQMGQEVILRCVPISNHLYFYWYRQILGQKVEFLVSFYNNEISEKSEIFDDQFSVERPDGSNFTLKIRSTKLEDSAMYFCASRNRDTGMGEQYFGPGTRLTVT.

This rearrangement joins TRBV6-5 to TRBJ2-7, with D perhaps assigned TRBD1 or TRBD2 (6 bases each). The CDR3 sequence is 13 residues long. V was cut by 7 bases and J by 2 bases, with 12 bases left in between. Germline CDR1 and CDR2: MNHEY and SVGAGI. In DNA, the CDR3 is TGTGCCAGCACCCGAGGGGGGACCTACGAGCAGTACTTC. As protein: CASTRGGTYEQYF.

This chain links TRBV7-3 with TRBJ1-1, with a weak D call TRBD1 (5 bases). V lost 2 bases and J 2 bases, leaving 9 bases between the germline ends. Germline V CDR1 and CDR2: SGHTA, FQGTGA. CDR3 length: 14 amino acids. CDR3 nucleotide sequence: TGTGCCAGCAGCTTAGGGGGACTAAACACTGAAGCTTTCTTT. Translating gives CASSLGGLNTEAFF.

This clone has just a few counts. The chain combines TRBV14 with TRBJ1-1; TRBD1 is a possible D gene (5 bases). The CDR3 loop spans 14 amino acids. The V end was cut by 1 base, the J end by 5 bases, with 11 bases between. From germline, CDR1 is SGHDN and CDR2 FVKESK. CDR3 protein: CASSQARTLTEAFF. The CDR3 bases are TGTGCCAGCAGCCAAGCCAGGACACTTACTGAAGCTTTCTTT.

V is TRBV5-4 and J is TRBJ2-5; D remains ambiguous. This CDR3 region has 14 residues. CDR1 SGHNT and CDR2 YYREEE come from the germline V gene (reference sequence). Trimming removed 4 bases from V and 5 bases from J, with 15 bases in between. Here the CDR3 DNA reads TGTGCCAGCAGCGTCCTAGGATTCGTGGAGACCCAGTACTTC. Residues: CASSVLGFVETQYF.

The J gene is TRBJ1-4, the V gene TRBV5-1, with 8 bases aligning to TRBD1. The CDR3 is 15 residues long. V was pared by 4 bases and J by 8 bases, with 10 bases of the junction left unmatched. The V gene's germline CDR1 is SGHRS and CDR2 YFSETQ. The CDR3 DNA reads TGCGCCAGCAGCCTGCAGGGGGCAGAGGCCGAAAAACTGTTTTTT. It yields the protein CASSLQGAEAEKLFF.

CDR3 residues: CASSSGTGSDEQYF. CDR3 DNA sequence: TGTGCCAGCAGCTCCGGGACAGGGTCAGACGAGCAGTACTTC. The chain carries TRBV7-3 and TRBJ2-7; the match to TRBD1 covers 9 bases. With V trimmed by 4 bases and J by 5 bases, 6 bases remained unmatched. CDR3 size: 14 residues. Germline CDR1 SGHTA, CDR2 FQGTGA.

V gene TRBV11-2 combines with J gene TRBJ1-2; 12 bases match TRBD1. The CDR3 contains 18 residues. V lost 2 bases and J lost 3; bases outside the gene matches: 10. Germline values: CDR1 SGHAT, CDR2 FQNNGV. The CDR3 spells CASSLNRDRGRVHYGYTF. The CDR3 bases are TGTGCCAGCAGCTTAAACCGGGACAGGGGGCGCGTCCACTATGGCTACACCTTC.

This chain connects TRBV6-1 to TRBJ1-2; TRBD1 matches 11 bases. CDR3 size: 15 residues. With 6 bases clipped from V and 6 bases from J, the junction kept 9 bases outside the gene matches. The V gene's germline CDR1 is MNHNS and CDR2 SASEGT. This CDR3 is CASRSPPGQGDGYTF. As DNA, the CDR3 is TGTGCCAGCAGATCTCCCCCGGGACAGGGGGATGGCTACACCTTC.

The chain carries TRBV7-9 and TRBJ1-4, with D perhaps matching TRBD1 (5 bases). Germline-derived CDR1 and CDR2 are SEHNR and FQNEAQ (reference sequence). There are 15 residues in the CDR3. With 2 bases removed from V and 8 bases from J, the gap between germline ends came to 15 bases. The CDR3 nucleotides are TGTGCCAGCAGCTTACCCCTCCAGGGTGGCGAAAAACTGTTTTTT. Protein product: CASSLPLQGGEKLFF.

The chain uses TRBV11-2 and TRBJ2-3; D is uncertain. Trimming stripped 5 bases from V and 1 base from J, with 10 bases between. The germline V gene encodes CDR1 SGHAT and CDR2 FQNNGV. This CDR3 has 14 residues. CDR3: CASSLNWGTDTQYF. CDR3 in DNA: TGTGCCAGCAGCCTCAATTGGGGCACAGATACGCAGTATTTT. The variable domain in full, completed from reference TRBV11-2 and TRBJ2-3, reads EAGVAQSPRYKIIEKRQSVAFWCNPISGHATLYWYQQILGQGPKLLIQFQNNGVVDDSQLPKDRFSAERLKGVDSTLKIQPAKLEDSAVYLCASSLNWGTDTQYFGPGTRLTVL.

Here the CDR3 reads CASSTREGTTQYF. In DNA, the CDR3 is TGTGCCAGCAGCACACGAGAGGGTACGACGCAGTATTTT. The chain links TRBV7-3 to TRBJ2-3; maybe TRBD2 (5 bases). The CDR3 covers 13 residues. V shed 5 bases and J shed 9 bases, with 15 bases lying between them. Germline-derived CDR1 and CDR2 are SGHTA and FQGTGA. The whole variable domain, remainder taken from reference TRBV7-3 and TRBJ2-3, is GAGVSQTPSNKVTEKGKYVELRCDPISGHTALYWYRQSLGQGPEFLIYFQGTGAADDSGLPNDRFFAVRPEGSVSTLKIQRTERGDSAVYLCASSTREGTTQYFGPGTRLTVL.

The V and J genes are TRBV7-9 and TRBJ2-3; 13 bases match TRBD2. Germline values: CDR1 SEHNR, CDR2 FQNEAQ (reference sequence). This CDR3 is 16 amino acids long. V shed 6 bases and J 6 bases; nucleotides not matched to a gene: 9. As DNA, the CDR3 is TGTGCCAGCAGAAGGTGGACTAGCGGGAGTTCGGATACGCAGTATTTT. Translated, it gives CASRRWTSGSSDTQYF.

This sequence joins TRBV5-1 and TRBJ2-1, with 7 bases that match TRBD2. Unmatched junction bases numbered 11, after V lost 2 bases and J lost 6 bases. Germline-derived CDR1 and CDR2 are SGHRS and YFSETQ. The CDR3 spans 16 residues. CDR3 coding DNA: TGCGCCAGCAGCTTCGGCGGGAGAAGCGGTGGCAATGAGCAGTTCTTC. Its translation is CASSFGGRSGGNEQFF.

The CDR3 sequence is CASSPDRGRETQYF. The CDR3 DNA reads TGTGCCAGCAGCCCCGACAGGGGGCGAGAGACCCAGTACTTC. V and J are TRBV11-2 and TRBJ2-5; the match to TRBD1 covers 10 bases. This CDR3 comprises 14 residues. V dropped 5 bases and J dropped 4; count of bases not matched to a gene: 4. Germline CDR1 reads SGHAT; CDR2 reads FQNNGV. The full variable domain, in which reference TRBV11-2 and TRBJ2-5 provide the parts outside the CDR3, is EAGVAQSPRYKIIEKRQSVAFWCNPISGHATLYWYQQILGQGPKLLIQFQNNGVVDDSQLPKDRFSAERLKGVDSTLKIQPAKLEDSAVYLCASSPDRGRETQYFGPGTRLLVL.

V usage is TRBV10-3 and J usage is TRBJ2-2; the match to TRBD1 covers 9 bases. This CDR3 contains 14 residues. Germline values: CDR1 ENHRY, CDR2 SYGVKD. Losses at the gene ends were 6 bases for V and 2 bases for J; bases not matched to a gene: 1. The CDR3 is CAIRGQGNTGELFF. The DNA of the CDR3 is TGTGCCATCAGGGGACAGGGTAACACCGGGGAGCTGTTTTTT.